These 22 T cell receptor beta chains originate from one sample sequenced in a study of blood T cell repertoires in COVID-19. TCRdb keeps only in-frame clones here, not all; method: immunoSEQ multiplex PCR. The table records approximately 81,000 clones, roughly 90% of them present only once. Specimen: peripheral blood. The receptor source for this set is a man in his sixties or seventies with active or convalescent COVID-19.

The rearrangement uses TRBV7-9 and TRBJ2-5; no firm D call. Trimming pared 1 base from V and 5 bases from J, leaving 11 bases between. CDR1 and CDR2 from the germline V gene are SEHNR and FQNEAQ (reference sequence). The length of the CDR3 is 14 residues. The DNA of the CDR3 is TGTGCCAGCAGCTTAGGGATGAGAGGCGAGACCCAGTACTTC. Its translation is CASSLGMRGETQYF. Full variable domain (rest looked up from reference TRBV7-9 and TRBJ2-5): DTGVSQNPRHKITKRGQNVTFRCDPISEHNRLYWYRQTLGQGPEFLTYFQNEAQLEKSRLLSDRFSAERPKGSFSTLEIQRTEQGDSAMYLCASSLGMRGETQYFGPGTRLLVL.

This clone appeared a single time. The chain links TRBV5-4 to TRBJ1-6; unclear D gene. The germline gives CDR1 SGHNT, CDR2 YYREEE (reference sequence). Trimming left V 4 bases short and J 10 bases short, with 18 bases between. CDR3 length: 15 residues. The CDR3 DNA reads TGTGCCAGCAGCGCGGAGGGTGCAGGCGGATCACCCCTCCACTTT. Protein product: CASSAEGAGGSPLHF.

The chain recombines TRBV15 with TRBJ2-5; 14 bases line up with TRBD2. The V segment lost 0 bases and the J segment 4 bases; nucleotides outside the gene matches: 10. The CDR3 loop spans 19 amino acids. Germline CDR1 LNHNV, CDR2 YYDKDF (reference sequence). In DNA form, the CDR3 reads TGTGCCACCAGCAGAGATCTTCCCCTCGGACTAGCGGGGGGAGAGACCCAGTACTTC. As protein: CATSRDLPLGLAGGETQYF.

The rearrangement uses TRBV6-5 and TRBJ2-7, with 7 bases identical to TRBD1. The CDR3 sequence is 15 residues long. V was pared by 5 bases and J by 3 bases, with 10 bases of the junction left unmatched. CDR1 and CDR2 (germline): MNHEY, SVGAGI. CDR3 coding DNA: TGTGCCAGCAGTCCAAGGGGGCGAGGAGTCTACGAGCAGTACTTC. Amino acid sequence: CASSPRGRGVYEQYF.

The V call is TRBV7-2, the J call TRBJ1-1; tentatively, D is TRBD1 (5 bases). The length of the CDR3 is 13 residues. V lost 5 bases and J 4 bases, leaving 11 bases between the germline ends. CDR1 and CDR2 from the germline V gene are SGHTA and FQGNSA. The CDR3 bases are TGTGCCAGCAGCATTGGACAATCCACTGAAGCTTTCTTT. Translation gives CASSIGQSTEAFF.

This CDR3 reads CASSLDGTGSKAQHF. As DNA, the CDR3 is TGTGCCAGTAGCCTTGATGGGACAGGTAGTAAGGCCCAGCATTTT. V and J are TRBV19 and TRBJ1-5; 8 bases agree with TRBD1. The CDR3 is 15 residues long. Germline trimming cut 6 bases from V and 11 bases from J; bases unmatched to any gene: 15. Looked up from germline, CDR1 is LNHDA and CDR2 is SQIVND (reference sequence).

The chain has TRBV5-4 and TRBJ1-1; D may be TRBD1 (5 bases). The V and J ends lost 4 bases and 4 bases respectively, with 11 bases between them. Germline assignment: CDR1 SGHNT and CDR2 YYREEE (reference sequence). The CDR3 has 13 residues. CDR3 bases: TGTGCCAGCAGCCGGGGGGGTTTCACTGAAGCTTTCTTT. Residues: CASSRGGFTEAFF.

The table lists this clone with a few counts. The V call is TRBV3-1 (or the pseudogene TRBV3-2), the J call TRBJ1-5; tentatively, D is TRBD1 (6 bases). The CDR3 totals 14 residues. Germline V CDR1 and CDR2: LGHDT, YNNKEL (reference sequence). V was trimmed by 2 bases and J by 2 bases, leaving 7 bases between them. In nucleotides, the CDR3 is TGTGCCAGCAGCCAAAACAGGGGCAATCAGCCCCAGCATTTT. Encoded protein: CASSQNRGNQPQHF.

The CDR3 bases are TGTGCCAGCAGCTCCAACTTCCCTACCAGGGGTCCGGGCTACACCTTC. This sequence encodes CASSSNFPTRGPGYTF. The chain recombines TRBV7-9 with TRBJ1-2, with D possibly TRBD1 on 6 matching bases. This CDR3 is 16 amino acids long. Germline V gives CDR1 SEHNR, CDR2 FQNEAQ (reference sequence). Trimming left V 4 bases short and J 8 bases short, with 23 bases between.

The rearrangement joins TRBV14 to TRBJ1-1; the D gene is possibly TRBD1 (6 bases). Trimming removed 6 bases from V and 1 base from J, with 15 bases in between. CDR1 and CDR2 from the germline V gene are SGHDN and FVKESK. The CDR3 loop spans 15 amino acids. The CDR3 reads CASSLWGQKNTEAFF. In DNA form, the CDR3 reads TGTGCCAGCAGTCTCTGGGGGCAGAAGAACACTGAAGCTTTCTTT.

The chain carries TRBV12-3 or TRBV12-4 and TRBJ1-2, with D possibly TRBD1 on 6 matching bases. The V end lost 0 bases, the J end lost 8 bases, and 10 bases lay between the germline ends. This CDR3 is 13 amino acids long. CDR3 loop: CASSLALGGGYTF. The CDR3 nucleotides are TGTGCCAGCAGTTTAGCGCTAGGGGGAGGCTACACCTTC.

V is TRBV18 and J is TRBJ1-2; 9 nucleotides match TRBD1. Germline V lookup: CDR1 KGHSH, CDR2 LQKENI. CDR3 size: 14 residues. Losses at the gene ends were 5 bases for V and 3 bases for J; bases not matched to a gene: 4. CDR3 protein: CASSSGTGHYGYTF. CDR3 in DNA: TGTGCCAGCTCATCCGGGACAGGGCACTATGGCTACACCTTC.

This chain connects TRBV19 to TRBJ2-3; 7 positions match TRBD1. V lost 3 bases to trimming and J lost 5 bases; unmatched junction nucleotides: 5. The CDR3 length is 14 residues. CDR1 LNHDA and CDR2 SQIVND come from the germline V gene (reference sequence). The DNA of the CDR3 is TGTGCCAGTAGTATGGCAGGGGGAAGAGATACGCAGTATTTT. It codes for CASSMAGGRDTQYF.

The V gene is TRBV5-6, the J gene TRBJ2-1; D perhaps matches TRBD2 (7 bases). CDR1 SGHDT and CDR2 YYEEEE come from the germline V gene. The CDR3 extends over 17 amino acids. V lost 4 bases to trimming and J lost 4 bases, with 21 bases between them. Here the CDR3 reads CASSHPGGATLYNEQFF. As DNA, the CDR3 is TGTGCCAGCAGCCACCCTGGGGGGGCCACACTTTACAATGAGCAGTTCTTC.

CDR3 nucleotides: TGTGCCAGCAGCTTGGACTCGGTGGAAGCTTTCTTT. As protein: CASSLDSVEAFF. The V call is TRBV5-4, the J call TRBJ1-1; D is unresolved. The germline V and J ends were trimmed by 0 bases and 8 bases, with 8 bases remaining between them. The CDR3 is made up of 12 amino acids. Germline V lookup: CDR1 SGHNT, CDR2 YYREEE (reference sequence).

This clone was seen only a few times. The rearrangement joins TRBV9 to TRBJ1-6; a weak D match, TRBD1 (5 bases). The germline V gene encodes CDR1 SGDLS and CDR2 YYNGEE. V lost 1 base to trimming and J lost 6 bases, with 11 bases between them. This CDR3 is 15 amino acids long. In nucleotides, the CDR3 is TGTGCCAGCAGCGTATCCAGGGAGGGTAATTCACCCCTCCACTTT. Its protein is CASSVSREGNSPLHF.

V and J are TRBV7-8 and TRBJ2-2; 7 positions agree with TRBD1. Looked up from germline, CDR1 is SGHVS and CDR2 is FQNEAQ. With V trimmed by 3 bases and J by 1 base, 11 bases remained unmatched. This CDR3 is built from 18 residues. CDR3: CASSFNHRGLGNTGELFF. Here the CDR3 DNA reads TGTGCCAGCAGCTTTAACCACAGGGGCCTTGGGAACACCGGGGAGCTGTTTTTT.

The chain joins TRBV9 to TRBJ1-5; TRBD1 is a possible D gene (5 bases). This CDR3 contains 14 residues. Trimming removed 3 bases at V and 5 bases at J, with 12 bases between. The V gene's germline CDR1 is SGDLS and CDR2 YYNGEE. The CDR3 DNA sequence: TGTGCCAGCAGCGGCCACAGGACCGATCAGCCCCAGCATTTT. It encodes CASSGHRTDQPQHF.

This clone has a single count. The V call is TRBV2, the J call TRBJ1-4; no clear D. V was clipped by 6 bases and J by 0 bases, with 14 bases between them. CDR3 length equals 16 residues. Germline CDR1 is SNHLY and CDR2 is FYNNEI. The CDR3 coding sequence is TGTGCCAGCAGGACTGCCCAGATAACAACTAATGAAAAACTGTTTTTT. Amino acid sequence: CASRTAQITTNEKLFF.

The rearrangement joins TRBV7-2 to TRBJ2-2, with D uncertain. Germline V CDR1 and CDR2: SGHTA, FQGNSA. V was trimmed by 7 bases and J by 5 bases, leaving 11 bases between them. The CDR3 consists of 13 residues. CDR3 amino acids: CASKPFITGELFF. CDR3 nucleotides: TGTGCCAGCAAGCCCTTCATTACCGGGGAGCTGTTTTTT. The variable domain in full, completed from reference TRBV7-2 and TRBJ2-2, reads GAGVSQSPSNKVTEKGKDVELRCDPISGHTALYWYRQSLGQGLEFLIYFQGNSAPDKSGLPSDRFSAERTGGSVSTLTIQRTQQEDSAVYLCASKPFITGELFFGEGSRLTVL.

The V call is TRBV5-1, the J call TRBJ1-1; the D is unclear. V was clipped by 4 bases and J by 0 bases, with 13 bases between them. CDR3 length: 15 residues. Germline V gene sequence: CDR1 SGHRS, CDR2 YFSETQ. For the CDR3, the DNA is TGCGCCAGCAGCCCCGAAGAGGCATTGAACACTGAAGCTTTCTTT. It codes for CASSPEEALNTEAFF.

J is TRBJ1-1 and V is TRBV9, with D perhaps TRBD1 (6 bases). The V and J ends lost 4 bases and 2 bases respectively, with 15 bases between them. The CDR3 has 15 residues. The germline gives CDR1 SGDLS, CDR2 YYNGEE. As DNA, the CDR3 is TGTGCCAGCAGCCCTCGGACAGCTACAAACACTGAAGCTTTCTTT. Its translation is CASSPRTATNTEAFF. The variable domain in full, completed from reference TRBV9 and TRBJ1-1, reads DSGVTQTPKHLITATGQRVTLRCSPRSGDLSVYWYQQSLDQGLQFLIQYYNGEERAKGNILERFSAQQFPDLHSELNLSSLELGDSALYFCASSPRTATNTEAFFGQGTRLTVV.